This entry features one TCR beta chain sequence. Its antigen remains unknown. This specimen belongs to a study of blood T cells in healthy people across ages. Overall study results and limits: Strong correlation was found linking TCR beta diversity to naive T cell percentage. The donors' CMV status was not determined, possibly confounding changes in expanded clonotypes.

This CDR3 is built from 13 residues. V was clipped by 6 bases and J by 7 bases, with 15 bases between them. The germline gives CDR1 MDHEN, CDR2 SYDVKM. Using a J-beta primer mix together with a sample-barcoded 5' primer, a second PCR was run for about 6 to 12 cycles. Each CDR3 protein gets one entry after TCRdb re-called the 5' RACE reads with MiXCR. The sample lists roughly 2 million distinct CDR3 sequences, approximately 50% seen once, with roughly 2.1% in the top ten. Sequences were obtained from blood. This TCR was recovered from a woman in her forties in good health. The chain is built from TRBV28 and TRBJ1-2; a weak D match, TRBD1 (5 bases). This CDR3 is CASSLTELLGYTF. The CDR3 DNA reads TGTGCCAGCAGCCTGACAGAACTACTTGGCTACACCTTC.